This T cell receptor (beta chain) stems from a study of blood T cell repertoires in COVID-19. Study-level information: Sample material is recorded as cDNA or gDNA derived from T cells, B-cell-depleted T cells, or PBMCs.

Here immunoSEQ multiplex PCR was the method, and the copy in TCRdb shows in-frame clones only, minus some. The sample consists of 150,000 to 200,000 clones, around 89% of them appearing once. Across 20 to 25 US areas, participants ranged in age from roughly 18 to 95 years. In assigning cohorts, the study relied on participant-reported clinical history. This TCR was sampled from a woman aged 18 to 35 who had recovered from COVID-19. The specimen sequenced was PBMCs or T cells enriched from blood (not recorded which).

CDR3 DNA sequence: TGTGCCAGCAGACGACAGGGGTTGGATGGAGAGACCCAGTACTTC. This translates into CASRRQGLDGETQYF. The V and J genes are TRBV27 and TRBJ2-5, with TRBD1 matching over 8 bases. Unmatched junction bases numbered 10, after V lost 6 bases and J lost 4 bases. This CDR3 has 15 residues. From germline, CDR1 is MNHEY and CDR2 SMNVEV (reference sequence).